Following are 18 T cell receptor beta chains from one sample sequenced in a study of shared clonotypes between healthy human individuals. Sequencing was performed with immunoSEQ multiplex PCR; in TCRdb, only in-frame clones are kept and a portion is missing. The profile shows about 1 million clones, 65% to 75% of them singletons. The source material was memory CD4+ T cells sorted from blood. As for subset: CD45RA-negative fraction. The receptors derive from a man aged 18 to 30 in good health.

The rearrangement joins TRBV19 to TRBJ2-2; perhaps D is TRBD1 or TRBD2 (6 bases each). The germline V and J ends were trimmed by 7 bases and 0 bases, with 9 bases remaining between them. This CDR3 is built from 14 residues. Germline CDR1 reads LNHDA; CDR2 reads SQIVND (reference sequence). CDR3 bases: TGTGCCAGTAAGGGGGGTCCGAACACCGGGGAGCTGTTTTTT. Its translation: CASKGGPNTGELFF.

This chain connects TRBV10-1 to TRBJ1-1, with 7 bases aligning to TRBD1. V lost 6 bases, J lost 0 bases, and 4 bases stayed unmatched. Per germline, CDR1 WNHNN and CDR2 SYGVQD (reference sequence). The CDR3 runs 14 residues. CDR3 residues: CASSRGGMNTEAFF. As DNA, the CDR3 is TGCGCCAGCAGCCGAGGGGGCATGAACACTGAAGCTTTCTTT.

This chain connects TRBV30 to TRBJ2-1; no clear D. Between the trimmed V and J ends, which lost 2 bases and 9 bases, there was a span of 8 bases. There are 11 residues in the CDR3. Germline V CDR1 and CDR2: GTSNPN, SVGIG (reference sequence). The CDR3 bases are TGTGCCTGGAGTTCCGGAGTTGAGCAGTTCTTC. Encoded protein: CAWSSGVEQFF.

For this clone: In the same sample, other DNA sequences code for this CDR3. The chain is built from TRBV28 and TRBJ2-6; D unresolved. Trimming pared 3 bases from V and 4 bases from J, leaving 7 bases between. This CDR3 comprises 14 residues. Germline assignment: CDR1 MDHEN and CDR2 SYDVKM. The CDR3 coding sequence is TGTGCCAGCAGTTTTCGTAGCGGGGCCAACGTCCTGACTTTC. This encodes CASSFRSGANVLTF.

The genes are TRBV5-5 and TRBJ2-5; 14 bases map to TRBD2. This CDR3 spans 16 amino acids. Looked up from germline, CDR1 is SGHKS and CDR2 is YYEKEE (reference sequence). After removal of 4 bases from V and 2 bases from J, the junction contained 4 bases not matched to a gene. CDR3 in DNA: TGTGCCAGCAGCAAAGGACTAGCGGGGGGACAAGAGACCCAGTACTTC. Amino acid sequence: CASSKGLAGGQETQYF.

The J gene is TRBJ2-3, the V gene TRBV19; TRBD1 or TRBD2 may be the D gene (5 bases each). Germline CDR1 reads LNHDA; CDR2 reads SQIVND (reference sequence). This CDR3 is built from 14 residues. The V end lost 8 bases, the J end lost 3 bases, and 15 bases lay between the germline ends. DNA of the CDR3: TGTGCCAGTTCTAGCAGGGTGGTGACAGATACGCAGTATTTT. Translated: CASSSRVVTDTQYF.

Details on this clone: Compared with germline, one end of the junction differs, possibly owing to a read error. The chain employs TRBV7-7 and TRBJ2-3; 8 bases are a match to TRBD1. Per the germline V gene, CDR1 is SSHAT and CDR2 is FNYEAQ (reference sequence). The CDR3 covers 14 residues. CDR3 in DNA: TGTGCTAGCAGCACAGGGGGAAGCACAGATACGCAGTATTTT. It encodes CASSTGGSTDTQYF.

This clone came up a few times. This sequence joins TRBV9 and TRBJ1-4; TRBD1 aligns across 8 bases. The germline CDR1 and CDR2 sequences are SGDLS and YYNGEE. Trimming at V came to 4 bases and at J to 6 bases, leaving 5 bases not matched to a gene. This CDR3 comprises 14 residues. Written as DNA, the CDR3 is TGTGCCAGCAGCCCGGCGGACAGGGATGAAAAACTGTTTTTT. Its protein is CASSPADRDEKLFF. The full variable domain, its missing parts supplied by reference TRBV9 and TRBJ1-4, is DSGVTQTPKHLITATGQRVTLRCSPRSGDLSVYWYQQSLDQGLQFLIQYYNGEERAKGNILERFSAQQFPDLHSELNLSSLELGDSALYFCASSPADRDEKLFFGSGTQLSVL.

The chain couples TRBV6-4 to TRBJ2-3, with TRBD2 identical over 8 bases. Germline V lookup: CDR1 MRHNA, CDR2 SNTAGT. The CDR3 spans 14 residues. Germline trimming cut 2 bases from V and 3 bases from J; bases unmatched to any gene: 1. This CDR3 is CASSDRGGTDTQYF. The CDR3 DNA is TGTGCCAGCAGTGACCGGGGGGGGACAGATACGCAGTATTTT.

This clone was counted a few times. One end of the junction fails to match germline, which may point to a read error. This chain connects TRBV7-7 to TRBJ2-7; TRBD2 matches 11 bases. The CDR3 covers 18 residues. CDR1 and CDR2 (germline): SSHAT, FNYEAQ (reference sequence). CDR3 nucleotides: TGTGCTAGCAGCGCCGGGACTAGCGGACTCACCTGGGGCTACGAGCAGTACTTC. This gives the protein CASSAGTSGLTWGYEQYF. Variable domain in full (rest from reference TRBV7-7 and TRBJ2-7): GAGVSQSPRYKVTKRGQDVTLRCDPISSHATLYWYQQALGQGPEFLTYFNYEAQPDKSGLPSDRFSAERPEGSISTLTIQRTEQRDSAMYRCASSAGTSGLTWGYEQYFGPGTRLTVT.

This rearrangement joins TRBV27 to TRBJ1-6, with a possible D match to TRBD1 (6 bases). The germline V gene has CDR1 MNHEY and CDR2 SMNVEV (reference sequence). The V and J ends lost 0 bases and 0 bases respectively, with 12 bases between them. The CDR3 contains 18 residues. The CDR3 DNA reads as TGTGCCAGCAGTTTATCGACGGGGGCATTCTCCTATAATTCACCCCTCCACTTT. This translates into CASSLSTGAFSYNSPLHF.

The chain is built from TRBV6-5 and TRBJ2-7, with 7 bases fitting TRBD2. The CDR3 consists of 15 residues. Germline CDR1 reads MNHEY; CDR2 reads SVGAGI. Trimming removed 2 bases from V and 2 bases from J; junction bases left unmatched: 6. The CDR3 coding sequence is TGTGCCAGCAGTTACCCTACACTAGCGACCTACGAGCAGTACTTC. Translating gives CASSYPTLATYEQYF.

Written as DNA, the CDR3 is TGTGCCAGTAGTACGGGACAGGGAGGAGGCTATGGCTACACCTTC. Translation gives CASSTGQGGGYGYTF. The V and J genes are TRBV19 and TRBJ1-2; 9 positions match TRBD1. V lost 4 bases and J lost 4; bases outside the gene matches: 7. Germline lookup yields CDR1 LNHDA and CDR2 SQIVND (reference sequence). The CDR3 has 15 residues. Based on the CDR3 plus reference TRBV19 and TRBJ1-2, the full variable domain is DGGITQSPKYLFRKEGQNVTLSCEQNLNHDAMYWYRQDPGQGLRLIYYSQIVNDFQKGDIAEGYSVSREKKESFPLTVTSAQKNPTAFYLCASSTGQGGGYGYTFGSGTRLTVV.

The rearrangement uses TRBV19 and TRBJ2-4, with D possibly matching TRBD1 (6 bases). With 3 bases removed from V and 8 bases from J, the gap between germline ends came to 8 bases. The germline gives CDR1 LNHDA, CDR2 SQIVND (reference sequence). CDR3 length: 12 residues. The CDR3 loop is CASSMKGDIQYF. The CDR3 region has the DNA TGTGCCAGTAGTATGAAGGGGGACATTCAGTACTTC. Based on the CDR3 plus reference TRBV19 and TRBJ2-4, the full variable domain is DGGITQSPKYLFRKEGQNVTLSCEQNLNHDAMYWYRQDPGQGLRLIYYSQIVNDFQKGDIAEGYSVSREKKESFPLTVTSAQKNPTAFYLCASSMKGDIQYFGAGTRLSVL.

V and J are TRBV5-6 and TRBJ2-1, with 14 bases aligning to TRBD2. From germline, CDR1 is SGHDT and CDR2 YYEEEE. The CDR3 is 15 residues long. Losses at the gene ends were 7 bases for V and 1 base for J; bases not matched to a gene: 1. Here the CDR3 DNA reads TGTGCCAGCCGGACTAGCGGGAGGTCCTACAATGAGCAGTTCTTC. Protein sequence: CASRTSGRSYNEQFF.

Remarks on this clone: The sample holds other DNA sequences that translate to the same CDR3. The V call is TRBV5-1, the J call TRBJ2-7; TRBD1 or TRBD2 may be the D gene (5 bases each). The CDR3 is made up of 14 amino acids. The germline V gene encodes CDR1 SGHRS and CDR2 YFSETQ. Trimming pared 3 bases from V and 1 base from J, leaving 11 bases between. CDR3 nucleotide sequence: TGCGCCAGCAGCTCGGGGCAGGGTTCCTACGAGCAGTACTTC. Protein product: CASSSGQGSYEQYF.

The J gene is TRBJ1-6, the V gene TRBV14; D ambiguous. The V gene's germline CDR1 is SGHDN and CDR2 FVKESK. The CDR3 totals 13 residues. V was trimmed by 4 bases and J by 7 bases, leaving 8 bases between them. The CDR3 spells CASSPRSNSPLHF. In DNA form, the CDR3 reads TGTGCCAGCAGCCCAAGGTCAAATTCACCCCTCCACTTT.

This clone was seen a handful of times. The chain has TRBV10-2 and TRBJ2-3; the match to TRBD1 covers 10 bases. With V trimmed by 2 bases and J by 5 bases, 10 bases remained unmatched. CDR3 length: 17 residues. Germline CDR1 reads WSHSY; CDR2 reads SAAADI. CDR3 bases: TGCGCCAGCAGTGAGCCAATCGACAGGGGGCTCCGAGATACGCAGTATTTT. Encoded protein: CASSEPIDRGLRDTQYF.